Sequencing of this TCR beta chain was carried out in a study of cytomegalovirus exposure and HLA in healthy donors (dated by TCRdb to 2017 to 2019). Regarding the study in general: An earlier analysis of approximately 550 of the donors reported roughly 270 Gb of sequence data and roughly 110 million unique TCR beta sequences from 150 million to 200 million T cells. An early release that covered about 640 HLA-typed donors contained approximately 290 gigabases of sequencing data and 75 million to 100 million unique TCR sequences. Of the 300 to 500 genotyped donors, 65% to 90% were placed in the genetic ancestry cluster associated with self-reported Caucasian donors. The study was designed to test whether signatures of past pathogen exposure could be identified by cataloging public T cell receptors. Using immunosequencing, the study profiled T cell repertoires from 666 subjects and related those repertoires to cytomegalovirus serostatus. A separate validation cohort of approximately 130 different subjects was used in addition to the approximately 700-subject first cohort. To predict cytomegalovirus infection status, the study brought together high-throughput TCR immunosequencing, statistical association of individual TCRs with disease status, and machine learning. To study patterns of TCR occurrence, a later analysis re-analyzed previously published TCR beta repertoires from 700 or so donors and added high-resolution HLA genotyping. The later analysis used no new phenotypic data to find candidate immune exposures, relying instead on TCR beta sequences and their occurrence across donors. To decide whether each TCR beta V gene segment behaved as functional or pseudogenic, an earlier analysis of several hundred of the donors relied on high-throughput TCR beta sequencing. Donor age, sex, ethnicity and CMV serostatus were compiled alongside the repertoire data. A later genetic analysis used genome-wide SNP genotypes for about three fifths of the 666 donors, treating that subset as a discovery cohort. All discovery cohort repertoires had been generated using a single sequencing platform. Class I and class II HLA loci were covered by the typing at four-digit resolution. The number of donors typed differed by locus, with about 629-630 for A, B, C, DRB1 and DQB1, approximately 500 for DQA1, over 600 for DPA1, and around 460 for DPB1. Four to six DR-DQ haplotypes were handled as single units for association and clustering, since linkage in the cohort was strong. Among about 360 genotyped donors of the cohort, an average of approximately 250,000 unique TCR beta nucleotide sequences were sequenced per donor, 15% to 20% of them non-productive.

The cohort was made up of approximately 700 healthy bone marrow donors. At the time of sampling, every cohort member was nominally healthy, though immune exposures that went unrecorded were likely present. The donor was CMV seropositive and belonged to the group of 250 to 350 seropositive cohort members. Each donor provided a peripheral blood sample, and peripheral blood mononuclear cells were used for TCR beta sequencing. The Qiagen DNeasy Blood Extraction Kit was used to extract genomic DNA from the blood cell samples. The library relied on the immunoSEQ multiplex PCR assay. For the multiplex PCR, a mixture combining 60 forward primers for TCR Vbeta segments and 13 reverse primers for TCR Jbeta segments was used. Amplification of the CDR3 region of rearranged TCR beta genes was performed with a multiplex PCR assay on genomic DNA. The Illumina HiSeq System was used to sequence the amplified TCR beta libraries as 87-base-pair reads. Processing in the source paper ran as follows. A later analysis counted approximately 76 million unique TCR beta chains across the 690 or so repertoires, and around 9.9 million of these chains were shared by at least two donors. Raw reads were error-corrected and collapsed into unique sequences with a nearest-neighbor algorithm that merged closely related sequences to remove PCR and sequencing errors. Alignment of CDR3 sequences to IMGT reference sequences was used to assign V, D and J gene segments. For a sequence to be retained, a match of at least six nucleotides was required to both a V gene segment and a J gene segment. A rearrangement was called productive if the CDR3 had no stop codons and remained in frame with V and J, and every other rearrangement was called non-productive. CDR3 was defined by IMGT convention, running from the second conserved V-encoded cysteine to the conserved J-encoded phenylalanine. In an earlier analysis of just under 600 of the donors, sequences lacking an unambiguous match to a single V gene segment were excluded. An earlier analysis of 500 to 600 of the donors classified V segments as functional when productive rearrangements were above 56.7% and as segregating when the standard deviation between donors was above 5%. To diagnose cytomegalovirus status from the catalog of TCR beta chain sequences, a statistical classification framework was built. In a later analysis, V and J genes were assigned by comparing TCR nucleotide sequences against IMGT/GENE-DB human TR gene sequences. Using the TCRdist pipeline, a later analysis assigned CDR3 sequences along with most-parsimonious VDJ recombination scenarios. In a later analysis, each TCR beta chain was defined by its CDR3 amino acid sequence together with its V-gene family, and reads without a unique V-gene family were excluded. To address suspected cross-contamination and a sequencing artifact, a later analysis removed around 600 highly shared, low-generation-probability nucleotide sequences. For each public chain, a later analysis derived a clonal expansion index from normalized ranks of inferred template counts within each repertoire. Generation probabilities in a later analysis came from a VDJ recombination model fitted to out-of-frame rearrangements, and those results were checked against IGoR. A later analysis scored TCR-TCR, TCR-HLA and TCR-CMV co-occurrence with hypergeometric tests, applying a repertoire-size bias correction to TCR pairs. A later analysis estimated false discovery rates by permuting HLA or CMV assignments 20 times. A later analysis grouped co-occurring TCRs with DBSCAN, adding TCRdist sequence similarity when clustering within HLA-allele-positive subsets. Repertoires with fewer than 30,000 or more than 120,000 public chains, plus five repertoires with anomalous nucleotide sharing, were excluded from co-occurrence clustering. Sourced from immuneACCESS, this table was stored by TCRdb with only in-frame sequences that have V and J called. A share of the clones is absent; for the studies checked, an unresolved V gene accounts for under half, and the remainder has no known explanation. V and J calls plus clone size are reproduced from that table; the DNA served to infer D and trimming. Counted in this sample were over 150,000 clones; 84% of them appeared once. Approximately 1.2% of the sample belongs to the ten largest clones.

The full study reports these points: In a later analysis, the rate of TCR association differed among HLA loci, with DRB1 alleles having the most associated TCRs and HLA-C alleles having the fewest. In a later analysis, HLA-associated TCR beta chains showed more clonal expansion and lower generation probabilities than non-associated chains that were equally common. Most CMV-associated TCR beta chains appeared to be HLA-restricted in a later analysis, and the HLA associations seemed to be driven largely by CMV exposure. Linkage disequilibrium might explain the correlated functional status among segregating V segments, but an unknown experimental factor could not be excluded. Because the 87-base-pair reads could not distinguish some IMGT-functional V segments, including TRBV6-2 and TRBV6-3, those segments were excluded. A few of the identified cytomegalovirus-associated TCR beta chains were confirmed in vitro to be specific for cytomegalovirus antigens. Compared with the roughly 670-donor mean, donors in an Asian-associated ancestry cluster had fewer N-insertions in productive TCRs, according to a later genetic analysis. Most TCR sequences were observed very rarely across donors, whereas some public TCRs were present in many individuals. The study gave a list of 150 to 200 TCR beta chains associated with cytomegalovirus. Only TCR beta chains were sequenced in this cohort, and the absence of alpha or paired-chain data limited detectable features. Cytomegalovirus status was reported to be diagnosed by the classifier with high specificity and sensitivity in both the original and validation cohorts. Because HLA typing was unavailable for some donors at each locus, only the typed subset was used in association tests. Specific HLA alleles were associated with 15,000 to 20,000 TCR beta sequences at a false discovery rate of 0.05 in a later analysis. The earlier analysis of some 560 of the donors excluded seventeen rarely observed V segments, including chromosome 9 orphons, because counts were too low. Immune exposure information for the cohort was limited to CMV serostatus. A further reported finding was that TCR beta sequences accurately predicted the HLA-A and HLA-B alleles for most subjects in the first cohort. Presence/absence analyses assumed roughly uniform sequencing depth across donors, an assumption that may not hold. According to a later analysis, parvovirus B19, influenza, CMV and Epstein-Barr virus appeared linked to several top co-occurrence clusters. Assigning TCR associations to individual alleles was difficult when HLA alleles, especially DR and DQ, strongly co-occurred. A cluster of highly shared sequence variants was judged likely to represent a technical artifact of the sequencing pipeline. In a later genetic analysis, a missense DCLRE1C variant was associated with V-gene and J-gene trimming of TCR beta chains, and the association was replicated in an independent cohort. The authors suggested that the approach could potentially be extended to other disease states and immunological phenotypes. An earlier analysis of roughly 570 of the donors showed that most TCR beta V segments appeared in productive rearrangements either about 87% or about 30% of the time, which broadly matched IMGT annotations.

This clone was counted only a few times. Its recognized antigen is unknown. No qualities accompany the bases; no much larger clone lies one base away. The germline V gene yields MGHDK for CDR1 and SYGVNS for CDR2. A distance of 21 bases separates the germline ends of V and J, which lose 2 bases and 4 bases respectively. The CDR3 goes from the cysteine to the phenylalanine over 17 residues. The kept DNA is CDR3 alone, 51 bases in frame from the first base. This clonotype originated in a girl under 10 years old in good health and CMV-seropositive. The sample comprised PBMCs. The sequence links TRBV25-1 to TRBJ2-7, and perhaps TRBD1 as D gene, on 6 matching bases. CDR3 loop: CASSERVGAPGNYEQYF. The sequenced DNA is TGTGCCAGCAGTGAAAGGGTGGGGGCGCCGGGGAATTACGAGCAGTACTTC.